One sample yielded the 8 T cell receptor beta chains listed below, sequenced in a study of spatial heterogeneity in lung cancer. Study-level findings and limits: Higher tumor mutation counts went along with higher counts of expanded intratumoral alpha and beta TCRs.

As to time point: sample taken at primary tumor resection. Using its own MiXCR run on the 5' RACE reads, TCRdb lists one record per CDR3 protein. This sample's table has some 16 distinct CDR3 sequences. What these receptors recognize is not known. Sample: lung tumor tissue, taken at surgery. All receptors come from a male donor with early-stage non-small cell lung cancer.

Notes on this clonotype: Because the library targeted alpha chains, this beta chain is an off-target read whose size means little. The chain combines TRBV4-2 with TRBJ1-5, with D unresolved. Trimming removed 1 base at V and 6 bases at J, with 7 bases between. This CDR3 is 13 amino acids long. Germline V gene data show CDR1 as LGHNA and CDR2 as YNFKEQ. CDR3 region: CASSQGDAQPQHF. CDR3 in DNA: TGTGCCAGCAGCCAAGGAGATGCTCAGCCCCAGCATTTT.

This clonotype is categorized as hyperexpanded. This sequence may be a read error, since a much larger clone differs from it by one base. Found in a library prepared for alpha chains, this beta chain is an off-target read, and its abundance has little meaning. The chain carries TRBV27 and TRBJ1-2, with 8 bases that match TRBD1. V shed 4 bases and J 8 bases; nucleotides not matched to a gene: 9. Germline CDR1 reads MNHEY; CDR2 reads SMNVEV (reference sequence). The CDR3 has 14 residues. CDR3 in amino acids: CASSSGTGSKGYTF. DNA of the CDR3: TGTGCCAGCAGTTCCGGGACAGGTTCGAAAGGCTACACCTTC.

About this clonotype itself: This beta chain is a stray read from a library made for alpha chains; its abundance is not meaningful. V gene TRBV20-1 combines with J gene TRBJ2-1, with TRBD2 identical over 7 bases. CDR1 DFQATT and CDR2 SNEGSKA come from the germline V gene (reference sequence). This CDR3 comprises 14 residues. The ends lost 4 bases at V and 0 bases at J; junction bases unmatched: 3. CDR3 protein: CSATGGSSYNEQFF. CDR3 DNA: TGCAGTGCTACCGGGGGGAGCTCCTACAATGAGCAGTTCTTC.

As for this clonotype: One junction end disagrees with the germline gene, perhaps due to a read error. In a library made to pick up alpha chains, this beta chain is a stray read with a size that means little. The chain combines TRBV30 with TRBJ2-2, with D tentatively TRBD1 (6 bases). In germline, CDR1 is GTSNPN, CDR2 SVGIG (reference sequence). The CDR3 runs to 14 residues. CDR3 nucleotides: TGTACCTGGACGAACAGGGCGAACACCGGGGAGCTGTTTTTT. It codes for CTWTNRANTGELFF.

To note about this clonotype: This beta chain appears as a stray read in a library generated for alpha chains; its size is not informative. V and J are TRBV20-1 and TRBJ2-5; D is unclear. CDR3 length equals 11 residues. V was pared by 3 bases and J by 4 bases, with 6 bases between. Germline CDR1 reads DFQATT; CDR2 reads SNEGSKA (reference sequence). The CDR3 DNA reads TGCAGTGCTAGTAGTAGAGAGACCCAGTACTTC. This encodes CSASSRETQYF.

In this sample, this clonotype turned up a few times. One end of the junction varies from germline; a read error may be responsible. This beta chain lies outside the target of a library built for alpha chains; its clone size means little. The rearrangement uses TRBV27 and TRBJ1-1; unclear D gene. The CDR3 runs to 14 residues. CDR1 and CDR2 from the germline V gene are MNHEY and SMNVEV (reference sequence). Here the CDR3 reads CASSRNSGNTPLVF. The CDR3 DNA reads TGTGCCAGCAGTCGGAATTCAGGAAACACACCTCTTGTCTTT.

Points on this clonotype: This beta chain is a stray read from a library made for alpha chains; its abundance is not meaningful. J is TRBJ2-2 and V is TRBV30; D possibly corresponds to TRBD1 (6 bases). V lost 4 bases and J 0 bases, leaving 9 bases between the germline ends. The germline V gene encodes CDR1 GTSNPN and CDR2 SVGIG (reference sequence). This CDR3 has 14 residues. The CDR3 region is CAWTNRANTGELFF. The CDR3 DNA reads as TGTGCCTGGACGAACAGGGCGAACACCGGGGAGCTGTTTTTT.

A word on this clonotype: The library was designed around alpha chains, so this beta chain is a stray read whose abundance carries little weight. V and J are TRBV28 and TRBJ2-1; possibly TRBD1 or TRBD2 for D (6 bases each). The V end was cut by 1 base, the J end by 4 bases, with 11 bases between. Germline loops: CDR1 MDHEN, CDR2 SYDVKM. The CDR3 extends over 15 amino acids. The CDR3 is CASSLYTGTYNEQFF. CDR3 nucleotide sequence: TGTGCCAGCAGTTTATATACAGGGACTTACAATGAGCAGTTCTTC.